This TCR beta chain appears in the sequencing data of a study of blood T cell repertoires in COVID-19. In the original analysis: Reference gene primer amplification gave nucleated cell count estimates. Profiled with immunoSEQ multiplex PCR; TCRdb holds only in-frame clones, not every one. D and trimming were read from the DNA, whereas the V and J calls and clone size are those reported in that table. The sample consists of over 45,000 clones, roughly 89% of them appearing once. V lost 0 bases and J 4 bases, leaving 16 bases between the germline ends. Germline assignment: CDR1 SGDLS and CDR2 YYNGEE. This CDR3 contains 16 residues.

Specimen: peripheral blood. The gene calls are TRBV9 and TRBJ1-2; weak D call: TRBD1 (6 bases). This TCR came from a human donor in a cohort sampled during active COVID-19. The CDR3 region is CASSVGQAPGSYGYTF. DNA of the CDR3: TGTGCCAGCAGCGTAGGACAGGCCCCGGGTAGCTATGGCTACACCTTC.